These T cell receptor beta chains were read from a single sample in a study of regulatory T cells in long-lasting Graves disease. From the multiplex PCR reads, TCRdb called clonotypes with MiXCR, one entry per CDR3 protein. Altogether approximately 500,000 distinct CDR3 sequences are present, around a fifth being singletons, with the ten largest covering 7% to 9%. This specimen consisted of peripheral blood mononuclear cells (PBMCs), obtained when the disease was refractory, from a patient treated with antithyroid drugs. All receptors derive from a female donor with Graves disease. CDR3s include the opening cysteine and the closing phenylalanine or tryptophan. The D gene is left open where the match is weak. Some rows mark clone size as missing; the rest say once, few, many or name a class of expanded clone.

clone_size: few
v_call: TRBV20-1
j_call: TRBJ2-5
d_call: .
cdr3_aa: CSAKLTGQETQYF
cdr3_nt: TGCAGTGCTAAACTAACAGGGCAGGAGACCCAGTACTTC

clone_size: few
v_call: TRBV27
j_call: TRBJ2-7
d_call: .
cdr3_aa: CASSSGGHSFRDEQYF
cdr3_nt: TGTGCCAGCAGTTCCGGGGGCCATAGTTTCCGCGACGAGCAGTACTTC

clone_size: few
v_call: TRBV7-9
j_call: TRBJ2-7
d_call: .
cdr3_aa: CASSHWTFLQGYEQYF
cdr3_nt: TGTGCCAGCAGCCATTGGACATTCCTCCAGGGCTACGAGCAGTACTTC

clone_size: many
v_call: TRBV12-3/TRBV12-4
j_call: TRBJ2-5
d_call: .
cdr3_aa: CASSRDGQETQYF
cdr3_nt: TGTGCCAGCAGTCGGGACGGCCAAGAGACCCAGTACTTC

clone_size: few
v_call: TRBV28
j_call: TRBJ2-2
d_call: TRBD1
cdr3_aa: CASSLPRTGGLFF
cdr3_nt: TGTGCCAGCAGTTTACCTAGGACAGGGGGATTGTTTTTT

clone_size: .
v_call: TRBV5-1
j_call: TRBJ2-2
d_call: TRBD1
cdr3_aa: CASSLARDRGMNTGELFF
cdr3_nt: TGCGCCAGCAGCTTGGCCCGGGACAGGGGTATGAACACCGGGGAGCTGTTTTTT

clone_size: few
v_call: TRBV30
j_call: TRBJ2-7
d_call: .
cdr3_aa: CAWSSGTPGVSEQYF
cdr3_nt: TGTGCCTGGAGTTCCGGGACTCCCGGGGTCTCCGAGCAGTACTTC

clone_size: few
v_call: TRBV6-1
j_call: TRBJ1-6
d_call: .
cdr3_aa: CASRLRDEHSPLHF
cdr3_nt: TGTGCCAGCAGATTAAGAGATGAACATTCACCCCTCCACTTT

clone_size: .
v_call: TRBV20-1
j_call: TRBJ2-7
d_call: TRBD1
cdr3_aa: CSAKPGTGDAYEQYF
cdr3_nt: TGCAGTGCTAAACCCGGGACAGGCGACGCCTACGAGCAGTACTTC

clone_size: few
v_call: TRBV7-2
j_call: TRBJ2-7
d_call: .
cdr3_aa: CASSPPRYPYEQYF
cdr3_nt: TGTGCCAGCAGCCCCCCCAGGTACCCCTACGAGCAGTACTTC

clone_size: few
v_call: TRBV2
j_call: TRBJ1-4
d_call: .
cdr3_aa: CASSDQTATNEKLFF
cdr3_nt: TGTGCCAGCAGTGACCAGACAGCAACTAATGAAAAACTGTTTTTT

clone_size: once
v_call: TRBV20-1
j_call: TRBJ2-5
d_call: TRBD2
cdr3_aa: CSARPSGKETQYF
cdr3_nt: TGCAGTGCTAGACCCAGCGGGAAAGAGACCCAGTACTTC

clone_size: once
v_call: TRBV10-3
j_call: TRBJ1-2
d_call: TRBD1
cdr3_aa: CAIRAKGQTSNYGYTF
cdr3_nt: TGTGCCATCAGGGCTAAGGGACAGACCTCTAACTATGGCTACACCTTC

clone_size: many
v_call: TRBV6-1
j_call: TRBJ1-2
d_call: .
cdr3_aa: CASSSQTLGYTF
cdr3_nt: TGTGCCAGCAGCAGTCAGACTCTTGGCTACACCTTC

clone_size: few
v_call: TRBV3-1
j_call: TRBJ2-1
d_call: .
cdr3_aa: CASSHFRLAAISYNEQFF
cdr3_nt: TGTGCCAGCAGCCATTTTCGGCTAGCCGCCATCTCCTACAATGAGCAGTTCTTC

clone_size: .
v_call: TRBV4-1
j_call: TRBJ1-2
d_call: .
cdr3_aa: CASSQSSYGGYGYTF
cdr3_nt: TGCGCCAGCAGCCAAAGCTCGTATGGCGGCTATGGCTACACCTTC

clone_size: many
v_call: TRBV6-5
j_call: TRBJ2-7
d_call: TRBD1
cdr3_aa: CASSYGGQGGHEQYF
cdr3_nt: TGTGCCAGCAGTTACGGGGGACAGGGTGGCCACGAGCAGTACTTC

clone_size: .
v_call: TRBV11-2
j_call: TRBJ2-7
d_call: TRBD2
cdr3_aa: CASSQRLAGAFHEQYF
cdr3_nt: TGTGCCAGCAGCCAGAGACTAGCGGGAGCTTTCCACGAGCAGTACTTC

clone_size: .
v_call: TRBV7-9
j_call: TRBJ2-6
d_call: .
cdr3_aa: CASSLDWQTGANVLTF
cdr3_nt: TGTGCCAGCAGCTTAGATTGGCAAACAGGGGCCAACGTCCTGACTTTC

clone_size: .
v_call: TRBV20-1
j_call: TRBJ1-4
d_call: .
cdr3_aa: CSAREGVNEKLFF
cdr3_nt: TGCAGTGCTAGGGAGGGGGTAAATGAAAAACTGTTTTTT

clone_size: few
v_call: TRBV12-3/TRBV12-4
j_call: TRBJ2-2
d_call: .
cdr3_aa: CASSYPEPTGELFF
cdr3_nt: TGTGCCAGCAGTTATCCGGAGCCCACCGGGGAGCTGTTTTTT

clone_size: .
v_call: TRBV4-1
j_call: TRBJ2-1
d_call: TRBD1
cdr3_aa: CASSQNPGTGGHNEQFF
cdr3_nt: TGCGCCAGCAGCCAGAACCCGGGGACAGGGGGACACAATGAGCAGTTCTTC

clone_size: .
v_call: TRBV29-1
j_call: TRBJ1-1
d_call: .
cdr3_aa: CSVDGHVGRAEAFF
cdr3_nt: TGCAGCGTTGATGGTCATGTGGGTCGGGCTGAAGCTTTCTTT

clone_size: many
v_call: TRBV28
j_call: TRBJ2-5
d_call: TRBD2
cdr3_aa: CASSLWSSGSWQETQYF
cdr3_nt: TGTGCCAGCAGTTTGTGGTCTAGCGGGAGTTGGCAAGAGACCCAGTACTTC

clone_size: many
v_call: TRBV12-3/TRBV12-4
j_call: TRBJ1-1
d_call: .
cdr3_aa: CASSPRTDEAFF
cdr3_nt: TGTGCCAGCAGCCCCCGGACGGATGAAGCTTTCTTT

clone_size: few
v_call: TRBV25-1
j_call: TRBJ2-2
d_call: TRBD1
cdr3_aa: CASRRQGAFGELFF
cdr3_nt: TGTGCCAGCAGAAGACAGGGGGCTTTCGGGGAGCTGTTTTTT

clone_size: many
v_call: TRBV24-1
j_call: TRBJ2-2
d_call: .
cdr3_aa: CATSDLTTNTGELFF
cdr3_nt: TGTGCCACCAGTGATTTGACAACGAACACCGGGGAGCTGTTTTTT

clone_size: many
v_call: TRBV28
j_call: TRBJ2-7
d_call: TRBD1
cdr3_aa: CASSVTQGQGGTYEQYF
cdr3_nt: TGTGCCAGCAGTGTAACCCAGGGACAGGGAGGGACCTACGAGCAGTACTTC

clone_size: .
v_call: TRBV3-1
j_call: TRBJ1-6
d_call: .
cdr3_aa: CASSQVGDGFSPLHF
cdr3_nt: TGTGCCAGCAGCCAAGTCGGGGACGGATTTTCACCCCTCCACTTT

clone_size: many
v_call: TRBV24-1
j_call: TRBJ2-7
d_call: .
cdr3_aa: CATSDSTTIIRKQYF
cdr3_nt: TGTGCCACCAGTGATTCAACCACTATAATACGAAAGCAGTACTTC

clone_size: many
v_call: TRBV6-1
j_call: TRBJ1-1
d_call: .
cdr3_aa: CASIIDGGTEAFF
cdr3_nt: TGTGCCAGCATTATCGACGGTGGCACTGAAGCTTTCTTT

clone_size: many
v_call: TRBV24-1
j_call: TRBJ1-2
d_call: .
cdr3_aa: CATSDLQGFGGYTF
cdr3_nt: TGTGCCACCAGTGATTTACAGGGTTTCGGCGGCTACACCTTC

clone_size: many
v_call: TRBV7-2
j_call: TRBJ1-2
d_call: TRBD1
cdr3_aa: CASSRDRDDYGYTF
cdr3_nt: TGTGCCAGCAGCCGGGACAGGGATGACTATGGCTACACCTTC

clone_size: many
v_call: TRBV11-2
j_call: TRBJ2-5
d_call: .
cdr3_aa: CASSWSGAGGDETQYF
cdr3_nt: TGTGCCAGCAGCTGGTCGGGGGCAGGGGGTGATGAGACCCAGTACTTC

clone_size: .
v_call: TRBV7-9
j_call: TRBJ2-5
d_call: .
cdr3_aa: CASSLVGGQQGPLFQETQYF
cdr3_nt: TGTGCCAGCAGCTTAGTGGGGGGACAACAAGGTCCCCTTTTCCAAGAGACCCAGTACTTC

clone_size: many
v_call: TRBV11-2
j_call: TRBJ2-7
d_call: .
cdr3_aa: CASSHFQGVDEQYF
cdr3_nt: TGTGCCAGCAGCCATTTTCAGGGTGTCGACGAGCAGTACTTC

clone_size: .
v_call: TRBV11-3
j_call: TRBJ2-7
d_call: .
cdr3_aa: CASSGPTYEQYF
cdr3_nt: TGTGCCAGCAGCGGGCCGACCTACGAGCAGTACTTC

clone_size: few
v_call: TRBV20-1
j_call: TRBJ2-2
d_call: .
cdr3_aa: CSAREGLNTGELFF
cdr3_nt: TGCAGTGCTAGAGAGGGGCTGAACACCGGGGAGCTGTTTTTT

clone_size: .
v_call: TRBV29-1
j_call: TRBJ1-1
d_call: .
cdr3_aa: CSVEVGAGGTEAFF
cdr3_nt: TGCAGCGTTGAAGTGGGGGCGGGGGGGACTGAAGCTTTCTTT

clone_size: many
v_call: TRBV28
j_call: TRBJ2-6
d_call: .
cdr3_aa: CASSLLGGSGANVLTF
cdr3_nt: TGTGCCAGCAGTTTATTGGGGGGCTCTGGGGCCAACGTCCTGACTTTC

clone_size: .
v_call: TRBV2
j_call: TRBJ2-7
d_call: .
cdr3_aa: CASSIPKDSPSYGQYF
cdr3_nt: TGTGCCAGCAGTATTCCGAAGGACTCACCCTCCTACGGGCAGTACTTC

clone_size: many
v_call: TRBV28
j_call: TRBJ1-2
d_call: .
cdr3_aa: CASSFGQIYGYTF
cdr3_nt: TGTGCCAGCAGTTTTGGCCAGATTTATGGCTACACCTTC

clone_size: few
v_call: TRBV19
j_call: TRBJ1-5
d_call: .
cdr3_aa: CASSIPDTNQPQHF
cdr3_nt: TGTGCCAGTAGTATCCCGGACACCAATCAGCCCCAGCATTTT

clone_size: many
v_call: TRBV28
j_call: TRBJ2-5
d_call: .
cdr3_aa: CASSLWGASHETQYF
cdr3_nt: TGTGCCAGCAGTTTATGGGGGGCGAGCCACGAGACCCAGTACTTC